These 22 T cell receptor beta chains were sequenced from one sample in a study of blood T cell repertoires in COVID-19. The protocol was immunoSEQ multiplex PCR, while the TCRdb copy is restricted to in-frame clones and leaves out a portion. The sample shows about 38,000 clones, roughly 85% of them seen only once. Sequenced input: peripheral blood. The receptors were gathered from a man in his fifties or sixties with COVID-19, enrolled during active disease.

This clone was counted only a few times. The CDR3 sequence is CAPGTGGSLALGGYTF. The CDR3 coding sequence is TGTGCCCCCGGGACAGGGGGCTCTCTCGCCCTGGGGGGCTACACCTTC. The chain joins TRBV5-8 to TRBJ1-2; 12 bases are shared with TRBD1. This CDR3 spans 16 amino acids. Germline lookup yields CDR1 SGHTS and CDR2 YDEGEE. J was trimmed by 8 bases and V by 10 bases; bases with no gene match: 18.

The chain carries TRBV7-9 and TRBJ2-5; TRBD1 might be the D (6 bases). This CDR3 has 16 residues. The germline V gene has CDR1 SEHNR and CDR2 FQNEAQ (reference sequence). V gave up 5 bases and J gave up 4 bases, with 20 bases separating them. The CDR3 DNA is TGTGCCAGCAGCCTTTCTGCCTACAGGGAAACAGAGACCCAGTACTTC. Translated, it gives CASSLSAYRETETQYF. Full variable domain (rest looked up from reference TRBV7-9 and TRBJ2-5): DTGVSQNPRHKITKRGQNVTFRCDPISEHNRLYWYRQTLGQGPEFLTYFQNEAQLEKSRLLSDRFSAERPKGSFSTLEIQRTEQGDSAMYLCASSLSAYRETETQYFGPGTRLLVL.

Written as DNA, the CDR3 is TGCGCCAGCAGCCCCCGGGAATACTATGGCTACACCTTC. Its translation is CASSPREYYGYTF. V gene TRBV5-1 combines with J gene TRBJ1-2; D gene uncertain. V lost 4 bases and J 3 bases, leaving 10 bases between the germline ends. Germline V gene lookup returns CDR1 SGHRS and CDR2 YFSETQ. The CDR3 runs 13 residues.

The CDR3 bases are TGTGCCAGCACCCCGGGACAGGGGGCTTCTGGGGCCAACGTCCTGACTTTC. This sequence encodes CASTPGQGASGANVLTF. This chain connects TRBV27 to TRBJ2-6, with 12 bases lining up with TRBD1. J lost 1 base, V lost 7 bases, and 5 bases had no gene match. Per germline, CDR1 MNHEY and CDR2 SMNVEV (reference sequence). This CDR3 contains 17 residues.

The CDR3 is CASTWTGEEKSEQYF. The CDR3 DNA reads as TGCGCCAGCACGTGGACAGGGGAGGAGAAAAGCGAGCAGTACTTC. This rearrangement joins TRBV5-1 to TRBJ2-7, with 9 nucleotides matching TRBD1. V lost 6 bases, J lost 6 bases, and 13 bases stayed unmatched. The CDR3 is 15 amino acids. Germline CDR1 and CDR2: SGHRS and YFSETQ.

CDR3 sequence reads: CASSPPVGQGVNEQFF. In DNA, the CDR3 is TGTGCCAGCTCACCACCGGTGGGACAGGGGGTCAATGAGCAGTTCTTC. J is TRBJ2-1 and V is TRBV18; 11 bases are shared with TRBD1. Per the germline V gene, CDR1 is KGHSH and CDR2 is LQKENI. V was pared by 0 bases and J by 6 bases, with 4 bases of the junction left unmatched. The CDR3 runs to 16 residues.

The genes are TRBV24-1 and TRBJ1-2; TRBD1 matches at 9 bases. The CDR3 extends over 14 amino acids. The V gene end was trimmed by 2 bases and the J gene end by 7 bases; junction bases not matched to a gene: 4. Germline loops: CDR1 KGHDR, CDR2 SFDVKD. The chain's CDR3 is CATSDSTDRGGYTF. The CDR3 region has the DNA TGTGCCACCAGTGATTCCACGGACAGGGGTGGCTACACCTTC.

The chain combines TRBV12-3 or TRBV12-4 with TRBJ1-5; no reliable D call. The V and J ends lost 1 base and 8 bases respectively, with 9 bases between them. This CDR3 is built from 13 residues. CDR3 in DNA: TGTGCCAGCAGTTTAGGTCCGGAGGAGCCCCAGCATTTT. It translates to CASSLGPEEPQHF.

This rearrangement joins TRBV20-1 to TRBJ2-1; possibly TRBD2 for D (6 bases). Trimming took off 3 bases at V and 9 bases at J, with 18 bases between the two ends. The CDR3 extends over 14 amino acids. Germline V lookup: CDR1 DFQATT, CDR2 SNEGSKA (reference sequence). In nucleotides, the CDR3 is TGCAGTGCTAGTCCCGGGACTCACGCCGGTGAGCAGTTCTTC. Its protein is CSASPGTHAGEQFF.

With regard to this clone: The junction departs from the called germline gene at one end, perhaps through a read error. The gene calls are TRBV6-6 and TRBJ2-1, with TRBD2 matching 11 bases. The CDR3 runs 15 residues. Germline V gene lookup returns CDR1 MNHNY and CDR2 SVGAGI (reference sequence). The CDR3 DNA follows: TGTGCCAGCAGCCGGCAACTAGCGGGAGACAACGAGCAGTTCTTC. The encoded protein is CASSRQLAGDNEQFF.

This clone was found a few times. This rearrangement joins TRBV3-1 (or the pseudogene TRBV3-2) to TRBJ2-7, with 8 nucleotides matching TRBD1. Trimming removed 4 bases from V and 2 bases from J; junction bases left unmatched: 7. Looked up from germline, CDR1 is LGHDT and CDR2 is YNNKEL (reference sequence). The CDR3 length is 15 residues. CDR3 sequence reads: CASSRPGTGAYEQYF. Written as DNA, the CDR3 is TGTGCCAGCAGCCGACCCGGGACAGGAGCCTACGAGCAGTACTTC.

The chain links TRBV6-6 to TRBJ1-4; TRBD1 aligns across 8 bases. Trimming removed 6 bases from V and 4 bases from J; junction bases left unmatched: 10. This CDR3 comprises 16 residues. The V gene's germline CDR1 is MNHNY and CDR2 SVGAGI (reference sequence). CDR3 coding DNA: TGTGCCAGCAGCCTCACAGGGGGGGACCTTAATGAAAAACTGTTTTTT. It translates to CASSLTGGDLNEKLFF.

This clone has a single count. The chain combines TRBV18 with TRBJ2-7, with 7 bases that match TRBD1. Trimming cost V 5 bases and J 7 bases; bases outside gene matches: 5. From germline, CDR1 is KGHSH and CDR2 LQKENI. The CDR3 is 12 amino acids. CDR3 coding DNA: TGTGCCAGCTCAGACAGGGATGGGGAGCAGTACTTC. Translating gives CASSDRDGEQYF.

This rearrangement joins TRBV11-2 to TRBJ2-1; 13 positions match TRBD2. This CDR3 spans 17 amino acids. Germline loops: CDR1 SGHAT, CDR2 FQNNGV. V was pared by 2 bases and J by 8 bases, with 9 bases of the junction left unmatched. The DNA of the CDR3 is TGTGCCAGCAGCTTAAGGACTAGCGGGAGAGTTAGCGATGAGCAGTTCTTC. The encoded protein is CASSLRTSGRVSDEQFF.

This chain uses TRBV7-2 with TRBJ2-3; the match to TRBD1 covers 9 bases. The CDR3 contains 14 residues. Germline V gene data show CDR1 as SGHTA and CDR2 as FQGNSA. Trimming cost V 4 bases and J 5 bases; bases outside gene matches: 4. The CDR3 DNA is TGTGCCAGCAGCTCGGACAGGGGCGGAGATACGCAGTATTTT. It specifies CASSSDRGGDTQYF.

V is TRBV5-1 and J is TRBJ2-5; unclear D gene. The CDR3 runs 13 residues. Trimming shortened V by 0 bases and J by 7 bases, and 10 bases separated the two germline ends. The V gene's germline CDR1 is SGHRS and CDR2 YFSETQ. In DNA, the CDR3 is TGCGCCAGCAGCTTGGCTGGCAGATCGACCCAGTACTTC. Its protein is CASSLAGRSTQYF. Based on the CDR3 plus reference TRBV5-1 and TRBJ2-5, the full variable domain is KAGVTQTPRYLIKTRGQQVTLSCSPISGHRSVSWYQQTPGQGLQFLFEYFSETQRNKGNFPGRFSGRQFSNSRSEMNVSTLELGDSALYLCASSLAGRSTQYFGPGTRLLVL.

This clone was detected only once. CDR3 region: CASSVGLDSLSGNTIYF. For the CDR3, the DNA is TGTGCCAGCAGCGTAGGGTTGGACAGCCTCTCTGGAAACACCATATATTTT. The genes are TRBV9 and TRBJ1-3; a possible D gene is TRBD1 (6 bases). Germline V gene sequence: CDR1 SGDLS, CDR2 YYNGEE. The ends were cut back, 0 bases at V and 0 bases at J, with 13 bases in the middle. The CDR3 length is 17 residues.

The chain is built from TRBV5-4 and TRBJ2-7, with 7 nucleotides matching TRBD1. Unmatched junction bases numbered 3, after V lost 0 bases and J lost 6 bases. Germline V gene sequence: CDR1 SGHNT, CDR2 YYREEE (reference sequence). This CDR3 has 13 amino acids. The CDR3 loop reads CASSLDRQGEQYF. As DNA, the CDR3 is TGTGCCAGCAGCTTGGACAGACAGGGCGAGCAGTACTTC.

The CDR3 sequence: CASSYQDPAGEQFF. CDR3 DNA sequence: TGTGCCAGCAGTTACCAAGACCCCGCGGGTGAGCAGTTCTTC. The chain combines TRBV6-2 or TRBV6-3 with TRBJ2-1, with a tentative D call TRBD2 (5 bases). V was pared by 2 bases and J by 9 bases, with 14 bases between. The V gene's germline CDR1 is MNHEY and CDR2 SVGEGT. There are 14 residues in the CDR3.

The chain links TRBV6-2 or TRBV6-3 to TRBJ1-2; D is unresolved. Germline-derived CDR1 and CDR2 are MNHEY and SVGEGT. The CDR3 extends over 14 amino acids. The V and J ends lost 5 bases and 4 bases respectively, with 14 bases between them. CDR3 bases: TGTGCCAGCAGTAGTCCGGGAGGGTTCTATGGCTACACCTTC. Its protein is CASSSPGGFYGYTF.

This chain links TRBV4-1 with TRBJ2-5; D perhaps matches TRBD2 (6 bases). CDR1 MGHRA and CDR2 YSYEKL come from the germline V gene. CDR3 size: 17 residues. V was pared by 0 bases and J by 0 bases, with 14 bases between. The DNA of the CDR3 is TGCGCCAGCAGCCAAGAGAGGCCGGGACTGGACCAAGAGACCCAGTACTTC. Encoded protein: CASSQERPGLDQETQYF.

This clone came up a few times. The CDR3 spells CASSQVRGISYEQYF. The CDR3 region has the DNA TGTGCCAGCAGCCAGGTTAGGGGGATCTCCTACGAGCAGTACTTC. The V and J genes are TRBV14 and TRBJ2-7, with D possibly being TRBD1 (6 bases). Trimming left V 3 bases short and J 0 bases short, with 12 bases between. Per the germline V gene, CDR1 is SGHDN and CDR2 is FVKESK. The CDR3 length is 15 residues.